A selection of T cell receptor beta chains follows, all from one sample in a study of cytomegalovirus exposure and HLA in healthy donors. Here immunoSEQ multiplex PCR was the method, and the copy in TCRdb shows in-frame clones only, minus some. Of some 190,000 clones detected, approximately 80% appear once; the ten largest clones hold around 1.5%. The sample was PBMCs. The receptors here all came from a young man in good health and CMV-seronegative. Both conserved end residues are part of each CDR3. The D gene is left open where the match is weak. Only some rows state a clone size, as once, few, many or a class for expanded clones.

clone_size,v_call,cdr3_length,d_call,j_call,cdr3_aa,cdr3_nt
-,TRBV2,15,TRBD2,TRBJ2-1,CATRTSGRSYNEQFF,TGTGCCACTAGGACTAGCGGGAGGTCCTACAATGAGCAGTTCTTC
-,TRBV6-5,14,TRBD2,TRBJ2-3,CASSLGGAGDTQYF,TGTGCCAGCAGCCTCGGGGGGGCGGGAGATACGCAGTATTTT
-,TRBV28,14,-,TRBJ1-2,CASRPGGTENGYTF,TGTGCCAGCAGACCCGGGGGTACGGAAAATGGCTACACCTTC
-,TRBV19,14,-,TRBJ1-2,CASRDTGTNYGYTF,TGTGCCAGTAGAGATACCGGGACTAACTATGGCTACACCTTC
-,TRBV7-2,12,-,TRBJ2-1,CATASFYNEQFF,TGTGCCACCGCGAGTTTCTACAATGAGCAGTTCTTC
-,TRBV7-2,13,-,TRBJ2-2,CASSLGSYGELFF,TGTGCCAGCAGCTTAGGTTCTTACGGGGAGCTGTTTTTT
-,TRBV14,14,-,TRBJ2-2,CASSPRWNTGELFF,TGTGCCAGCAGCCCCCGGTGGAACACCGGGGAGCTGTTTTTT
few,TRBV18,16,TRBD1,TRBJ2-1,CASSPHDRVIVHEQFF,TGTGCCAGCTCACCTCACGACAGGGTTATCGTCCATGAGCAGTTCTTC
-,TRBV19,11,-,TRBJ2-3,CASGLTDTQYF,TGTGCCAGTGGGCTTACAGATACGCAGTATTTT
-,TRBV30,15,TRBD2,TRBJ2-1,CAWSPGLAGYNEQFF,TGTGCCTGGAGCCCCGGGCTAGCGGGTTACAATGAGCAGTTCTTC
-,TRBV9,14,-,TRBJ2-2,CASSPQTVTGELFF,TGTGCCAGCAGCCCCCAGACAGTCACCGGGGAGCTGTTTTTT
once,TRBV5-4,14,TRBD2,TRBJ2-1,CASSVGLADNEQFF,TGTGCCAGCAGCGTGGGACTAGCGGACAATGAGCAGTTCTTC
-,TRBV7-8,14,TRBD1,TRBJ1-2,CASSPLDRGGGYTF,TGTGCCAGCAGCCCGCTGGACAGGGGCGGTGGCTACACCTTC
-,TRBV2,15,TRBD1,TRBJ2-5,CASTYRQGEWETQYF,TGTGCCAGCACTTATAGACAGGGAGAGTGGGAGACCCAGTACTTC
-,TRBV9,15,-,TRBJ2-3,CASSEGRTGTDTQYF,TGTGCCAGCAGTGAGGGGAGAACAGGGACAGATACGCAGTATTTT
-,TRBV2,12,TRBD1,TRBJ1-2,CARGTDNVGYTF,TGTGCCAGAGGGACAGATAACGTCGGCTACACCTTC
-,TRBV5-3,16,-,TRBJ2-7,CARSLTAPGQLYEQYF,TGTGCCAGAAGCCTTACAGCTCCAGGACAGCTTTACGAGCAGTACTTC
once,TRBV6-5,14,TRBD2,TRBJ2-1,CASSYSGGASEQFF,TGTGCCAGCAGTTATAGCGGGGGGGCCAGCGAGCAGTTCTTC
-,TRBV5-5,16,-,TRBJ1-3,CASSFRGVSSGNTIYF,TGTGCCAGCAGCTTCCGGGGGGTGAGCTCTGGAAACACCATATATTTT
-,TRBV28,16,TRBD2,TRBJ2-7,CASSLWALAGTYEQYF,TGTGCCAGCAGTTTATGGGCACTAGCGGGTACCTACGAGCAGTACTTC
-,TRBV2,16,TRBD2,TRBJ2-2,CASSDRRTRIPGELFF,TGTGCCAGCAGTGATCGACGGACTAGAATTCCCGGGGAGCTGTTTTTT
-,TRBV5-4,16,-,TRBJ1-1,CASSFLGGPPEPEAFF,TGTGCCAGCAGCTTTCTTGGAGGTCCCCCAGAACCTGAAGCTTTCTTT
-,TRBV6-5,15,-,TRBJ1-5,CASSPRGRSYQPQHF,TGTGCCAGCAGTCCCCGGGGGAGATCGTACCAGCCCCAGCATTTT
-,TRBV13,16,TRBD1,TRBJ2-3,CASSQPGTDDTDTQYF,TGTGCCAGCAGCCAGCCCGGGACAGACGACACAGATACGCAGTATTTT
few,TRBV7-2,16,TRBD2,TRBJ2-7,CASSGVSGGRPYEQYF,TGTGCCAGCAGCGGGGTATCGGGGGGGAGACCCTACGAGCAGTACTTC
-,TRBV5-6,13,TRBD1,TRBJ2-7,CASSPDRGYEQYF,TGTGCCAGCAGCCCGGACAGGGGATACGAGCAGTACTTC
few,TRBV28,14,-,TRBJ2-7,CASSPGTLLYEQYF,TGTGCCAGCAGTCCCGGGACTTTGCTTTACGAGCAGTACTTC
-,TRBV7-6,18,TRBD1,TRBJ2-7,CASSPRGPASGFSYEQYF,TGTGCCAGCAGCCCCAGGGGGCCCGCGAGCGGCTTCTCCTACGAGCAGTACTTC
-,TRBV7-2,14,-,TRBJ2-1,CASSQEGSYNEQFF,TGTGCCAGCAGTCAGGAGGGATCCTACAATGAGCAGTTCTTC
few,TRBV7-2,17,TRBD2,TRBJ2-5,CASSLYPGLAGVETQYF,TGTGCCAGCAGCTTATACCCTGGACTAGCGGGAGTCGAGACCCAGTACTTC
-,TRBV18,13,TRBD1,TRBJ1-6,CTSSPGQGPPLHF,TGTACCAGCTCACCAGGACAGGGCCCCCCCCTCCACTTT
-,TRBV13,14,-,TRBJ2-7,CASSLRGIPYEQYF,TGTGCCAGCAGCTTACGCGGGATCCCCTACGAGCAGTACTTC
few,TRBV5-1,16,TRBD2,TRBJ2-3,CASSYSSGGLADTQYF,TGCGCCAGCAGCTACTCTAGCGGGGGGTTAGCAGATACGCAGTATTTT